Presented here are 3 T cell receptor beta chains from one specimen sequenced in a study of cytomegalovirus exposure and HLA in healthy donors. This PCR relied on a set of 60 Vbeta primers and 13 Jbeta primers. This table comes from immunoSEQ multiplex PCR, and its TCRdb copy is limited to in-frame clones, with some not included. The sample carries 130,000 or so clones, over 75% recorded once. Sequences were obtained from PBMCs. These receptor sequences come from a man younger than 45 in good health and CMV-seronegative.

The sample holds one count of this clone. The chain employs TRBV6-5 and TRBJ2-1; a weak D match, TRBD2 (6 bases). The germline V gene encodes CDR1 MNHEY and CDR2 SVGAGI. Trimming took off 6 bases at V and 1 base at J, with 10 bases between the two ends. The CDR3 consists of 14 residues. This CDR3 is CASSPGLSYNEQFF. Here the CDR3 DNA reads TGTGCCAGCAGCCCGGGACTTTCCTACAATGAGCAGTTCTTC.

The chain employs TRBV28 and TRBJ1-5; D call uncertain. Germline V gene lookup returns CDR1 MDHEN and CDR2 SYDVKM. The germline V and J ends were trimmed by 1 base and 6 bases, with 4 bases remaining between them. The CDR3 is 12 residues long. As DNA, the CDR3 is TGTGCCAGCAGTTTATCGGTTCAGCCCCAGCATTTT. Residues: CASSLSVQPQHF.

The chain carries TRBV9 and TRBJ1-3; 7 bases line up with TRBD1. Losses at the gene ends were 5 bases for V and 4 bases for J; bases not matched to a gene: 9. The CDR3 spans 15 residues. Germline-derived CDR1 and CDR2 are SGDLS and YYNGEE. The chain's CDR3 is CASSARGQMGNTIYF. CDR3 nucleotides: TGTGCCAGCAGTGCGAGGGGACAGATGGGAAACACCATATATTTT.